This T cell receptor beta chain was identified during a study of radiotherapy plus CTLA-4 blockade in lung cancer. As for the study in general: Objective responses were documented in around a sixth of patients, with disease control in roughly 30%.

People whose metastatic non-small-cell lung cancer was chemo-refractory got focal radiation along with CTLA-4 blockade by ipilimumab. The assay was immunoSEQ multiplex PCR, and TCRdb's table has in-frame clones only and misses some. The repertoire includes approximately 100,000 clones, 85% to 90% of them detected once, and 2.4% sits in the top ten. The V gene's germline CDR1 is SGHTA and CDR2 FQGNSA. V lost 5 bases to trimming and J lost 1 base, with 12 bases between them. The CDR3 has 14 residues. The study's findings and limits: Clones of tumor-derived TCRs expanded in blood after radiotherapy plus ipilimumab. Best predicting response, reportedly, were early blood T cell clone dynamics, with interferon-beta.

Details on this clone: Its antigen is not identified.

Material: peripheral blood, obtained from a patient treated with radiotherapy plus ipilimumab. The chain couples TRBV7-2 to TRBJ2-7; tentatively, D is TRBD1 (5 bases). This receptor was obtained from a human donor with non-small cell lung cancer that progressed on radiotherapy plus ipilimumab. Some clones in this sample may be carry-over from other donors' samples. This CDR3 reads CASSRAPGSYEQYF. CDR3 DNA sequence: TGTGCCAGCAGCCGGGCGCCAGGGTCCTACGAGCAGTACTTC.